Only one count was recorded for the clone carrying this TCR beta chain. Authors' methods: Reference gene primer amplification yielded estimated nucleated cell counts. Profiled with immunoSEQ multiplex PCR; TCRdb holds only in-frame clones, not every one. The V and J calls and the clone size are those of that table, but D and trimming were determined from the DNA. The repertoire consists of 110,000 or so clones, with more than 70% occurring once and the leading ten covering roughly 5%. This entry comes from a study of blood T cell repertoires in COVID-19. Whole-study context: Sites across the United States, Italy and Spain contributed samples from acute and convalescent COVID-19. PBMCs, B-cell-depleted T cells, or T cells provided the cDNA or gDNA that made up the material.

Germline values: CDR1 SGHAT, CDR2 FQNNGV. The CDR3 has 15 residues. The ends were cut back, 1 base at V and 3 bases at J, with 12 bases in the middle. The receptor was derived from a woman aged 60-75 years with COVID-19, enrolled during active disease. This rearrangement joins TRBV11-2 to TRBJ2-5; TRBD1 is a possible D gene (5 bases). Sequences were obtained from peripheral blood. CDR3 amino acids: CASSLGGWVEETQYF. The CDR3 region has the DNA TGTGCCAGCAGCTTAGGGGGCTGGGTTGAAGAGACCCAGTACTTC. Together with reference TRBV11-2 and TRBJ2-5, the CDR3 gives the full variable domain: EAGVAQSPRYKIIEKRQSVAFWCNPISGHATLYWYQQILGQGPKLLIQFQNNGVVDDSQLPKDRFSAERLKGVDSTLKIQPAKLEDSAVYLCASSLGGWVEETQYFGPGTRLLVL.